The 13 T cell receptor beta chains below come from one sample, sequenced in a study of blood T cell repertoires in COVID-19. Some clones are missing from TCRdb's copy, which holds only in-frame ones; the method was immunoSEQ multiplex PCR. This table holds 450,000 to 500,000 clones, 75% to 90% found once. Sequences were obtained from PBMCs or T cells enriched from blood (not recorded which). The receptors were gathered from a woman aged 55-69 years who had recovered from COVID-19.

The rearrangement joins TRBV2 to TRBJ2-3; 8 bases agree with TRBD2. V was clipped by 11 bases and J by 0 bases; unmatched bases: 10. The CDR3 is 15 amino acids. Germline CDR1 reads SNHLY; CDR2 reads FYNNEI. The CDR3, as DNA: TGTGCCTGCCCCGGGAAGCGGGGGAGCACAGATACGCAGTATTTT. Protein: CACPGKRGSTDTQYF.

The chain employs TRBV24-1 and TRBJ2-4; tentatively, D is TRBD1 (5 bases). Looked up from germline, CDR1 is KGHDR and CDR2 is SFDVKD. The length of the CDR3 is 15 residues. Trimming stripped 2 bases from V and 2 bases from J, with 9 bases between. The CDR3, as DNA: TGTGCCACCAGTGATTCCCAGGGATCCAAAAACATTCAGTACTTC. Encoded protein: CATSDSQGSKNIQYF.

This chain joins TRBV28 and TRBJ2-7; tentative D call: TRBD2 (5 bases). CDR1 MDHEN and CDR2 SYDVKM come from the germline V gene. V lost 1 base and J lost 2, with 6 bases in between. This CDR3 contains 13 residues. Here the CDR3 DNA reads TGTGCCAGCAGTTTATCCGGGGCCTACGAGCAGTACGTC. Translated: CASSLSGAYEQYV.

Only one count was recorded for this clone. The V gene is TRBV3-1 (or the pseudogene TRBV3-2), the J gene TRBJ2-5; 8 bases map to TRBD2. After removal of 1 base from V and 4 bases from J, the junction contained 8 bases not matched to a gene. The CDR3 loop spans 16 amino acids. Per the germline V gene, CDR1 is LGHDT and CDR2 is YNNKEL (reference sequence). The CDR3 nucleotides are TGTGCCAGCAGCCAAGGTCGGGGGGGGGCAGGAGAGACCCAGTACTTC. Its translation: CASSQGRGGAGETQYF.

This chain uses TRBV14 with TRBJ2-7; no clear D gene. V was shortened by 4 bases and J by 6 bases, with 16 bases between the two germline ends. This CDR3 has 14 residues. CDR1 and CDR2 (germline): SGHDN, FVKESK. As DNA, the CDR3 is TGTGCCAGCAGCCTCCAAGCCTCAAACCTCGAGCAGTACTTC. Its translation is CASSLQASNLEQYF.

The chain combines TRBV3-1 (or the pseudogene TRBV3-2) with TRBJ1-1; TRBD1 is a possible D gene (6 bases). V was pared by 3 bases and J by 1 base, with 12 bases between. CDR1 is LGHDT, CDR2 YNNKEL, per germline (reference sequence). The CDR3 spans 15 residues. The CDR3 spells CASSHYDRTNTEAFF. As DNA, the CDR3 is TGTGCCAGCAGCCATTACGACAGGACGAACACTGAAGCTTTCTTT.

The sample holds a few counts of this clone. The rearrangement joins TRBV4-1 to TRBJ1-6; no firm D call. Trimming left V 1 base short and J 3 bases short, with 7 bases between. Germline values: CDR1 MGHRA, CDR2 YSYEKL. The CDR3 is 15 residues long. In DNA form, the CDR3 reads TGCGCCAGCAGCCAAGGTCCTCTCTATAATTCACCCCTCCACTTT. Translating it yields CASSQGPLYNSPLHF.

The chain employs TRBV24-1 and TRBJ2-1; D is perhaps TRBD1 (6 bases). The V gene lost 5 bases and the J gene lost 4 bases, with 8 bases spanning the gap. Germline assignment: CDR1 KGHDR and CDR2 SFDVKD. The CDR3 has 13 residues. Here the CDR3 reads CATSARGYNEQFF. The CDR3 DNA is TGTGCCACCAGTGCCAGGGGTTACAATGAGCAGTTCTTC.

CDR3 sequence reads: CASSKTGGASSPLHF. The DNA of the CDR3 is TGTGCCAGCAGCAAGACAGGGGGCGCGAGTTCACCCCTCCACTTT. The chain uses TRBV11-2 and TRBJ1-6; TRBD1 aligns across 10 bases. Germline lookup yields CDR1 SGHAT and CDR2 FQNNGV. Losses at the gene ends were 5 bases for V and 9 bases for J; bases not matched to a gene: 7. The CDR3 has 15 residues.

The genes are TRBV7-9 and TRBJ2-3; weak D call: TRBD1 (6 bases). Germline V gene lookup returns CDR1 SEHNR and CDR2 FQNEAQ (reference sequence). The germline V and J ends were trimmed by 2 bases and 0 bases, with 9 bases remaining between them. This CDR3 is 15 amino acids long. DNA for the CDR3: TGTGCCAGCAGCTTACCAACAGGGAGCACAGATACGCAGTATTTT. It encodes CASSLPTGSTDTQYF.

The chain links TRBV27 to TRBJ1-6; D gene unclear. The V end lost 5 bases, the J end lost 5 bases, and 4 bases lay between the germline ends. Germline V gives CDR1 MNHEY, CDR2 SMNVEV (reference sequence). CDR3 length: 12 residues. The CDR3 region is CASSRDNSPLHF. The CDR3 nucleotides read TGTGCCAGCAGTCGGGATAATTCACCCCTCCACTTT.

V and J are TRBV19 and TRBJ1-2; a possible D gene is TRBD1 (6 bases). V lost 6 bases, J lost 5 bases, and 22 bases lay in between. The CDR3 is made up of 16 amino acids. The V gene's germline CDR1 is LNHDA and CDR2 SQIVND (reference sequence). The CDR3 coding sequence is TGTGCCAGTAGATCCTGGGGGCCCCTCCAAGGATATGGCTACACCTTC. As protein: CASRSWGPLQGYGYTF.

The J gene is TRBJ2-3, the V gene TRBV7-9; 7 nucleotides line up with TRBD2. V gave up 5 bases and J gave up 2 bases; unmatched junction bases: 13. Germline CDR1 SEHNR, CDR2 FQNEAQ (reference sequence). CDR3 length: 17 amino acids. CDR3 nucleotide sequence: TGTGCCAGCAGCGGGAGGGCACATTTATATCCCACAGATACGCAGTATTTT. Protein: CASSGRAHLYPTDTQYF.